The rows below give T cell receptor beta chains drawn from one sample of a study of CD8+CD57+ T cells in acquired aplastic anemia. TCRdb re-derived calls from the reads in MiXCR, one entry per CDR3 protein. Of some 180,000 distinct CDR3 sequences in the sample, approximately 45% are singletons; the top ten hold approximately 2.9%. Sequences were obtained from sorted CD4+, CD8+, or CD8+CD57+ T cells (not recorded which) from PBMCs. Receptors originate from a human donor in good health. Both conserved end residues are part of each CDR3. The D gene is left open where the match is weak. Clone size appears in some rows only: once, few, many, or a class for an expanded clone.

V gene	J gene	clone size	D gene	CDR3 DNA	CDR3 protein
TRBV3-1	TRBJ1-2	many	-	TGTGCCAGCAGCCGTAGGAGGGAGAGCTATGGCTACACCTTC	CASSRRRESYGYTF
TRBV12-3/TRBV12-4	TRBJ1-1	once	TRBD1	TGTGCCAGCAGCCCCCACGGACAGGGGAGGAACACTGAAGCTTTCTTT	CASSPHGQGRNTEAFF
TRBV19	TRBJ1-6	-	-	TGTGCCAGTAGTGGGACAAGAGAAAATTCACCCCTCCACTTT	CASSGTRENSPLHF
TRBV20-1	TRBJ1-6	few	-	TGCAGTGCTAGGGCTGCGTCCTATAATTCACCCCTCCACTTT	CSARAASYNSPLHF
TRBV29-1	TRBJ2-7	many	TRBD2	TGCAGCGTTATAAGAGCGGGAGAAGAGCAGTACTTC	CSVIRAGEEQYF
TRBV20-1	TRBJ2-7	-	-	TGCAGTGCTAGAGATCGCCTGAGTGATTGGTACGAGCAGTACTTC	CSARDRLSDWYEQYF
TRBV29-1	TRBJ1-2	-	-	TGCAGCGCTCCTTGGGGTGGGGGCTACACCTTC	CSAPWGGGYTF
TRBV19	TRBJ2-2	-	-	TGTGCTAAAAACCCAGGGAGCACCGGGGAGCTGTTTTTT	CAKNPGSTGELFF
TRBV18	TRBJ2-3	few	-	TGTGCCAGCTCACCCTCGGAGCGGGATACGCAGTATTTT	CASSPSERDTQYF
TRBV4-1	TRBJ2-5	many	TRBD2	TGCGCCAGCAGCCAAGTGGGGGGGAAACAAGAGACCCAGTACTTC	CASSQVGGKQETQYF
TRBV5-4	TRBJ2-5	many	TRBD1	TGTGCCAGCAGCGGCGGACAGGGAGAGACCCAGTACTTC	CASSGGQGETQYF
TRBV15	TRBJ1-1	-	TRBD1	TGTGCCACCAGCAGACCATTTCCGGGACAGGGGGGGGTTACTGAAGCTTTCTTT	CATSRPFPGQGGVTEAFF
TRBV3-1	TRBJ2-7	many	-	TGTGCCAGCAGCCACGTACCCTACGAGCAGTACTTC	CASSHVPYEQYF
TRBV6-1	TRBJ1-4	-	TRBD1	TGTGCCAGCAGCAACAGGGGGCTTGCGACTAATGAAAAACTGTTTTTT	CASSNRGLATNEKLFF
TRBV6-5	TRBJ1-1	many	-	TGTGCCAGCAGTTACCACCCCATGGACAGTCGGACTGAAGCTTTCTTT	CASSYHPMDSRTEAFF
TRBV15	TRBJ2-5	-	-	TGTGCCACCAGCAGAGGACAGAGCCAAGAGACCCAGTACTTC	CATSRGQSQETQYF
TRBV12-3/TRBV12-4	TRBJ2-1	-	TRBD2	TGTGCCAGCACCTCGGGACTAGCGTCTATTGAGCAGTTCTTC	CASTSGLASIEQFF
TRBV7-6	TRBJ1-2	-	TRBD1	TGTGCCAGCAGCCGGGCTCAGGGGGCGCAAGGTGGCTACACCTTC	CASSRAQGAQGGYTF
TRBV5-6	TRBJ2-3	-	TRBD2	TGTGCCAGCAGCTTAATAGCGGGGGGGCCAGGGACGCAGTATTTT	CASSLIAGGPGTQYF
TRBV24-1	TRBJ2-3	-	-	TGTGCCACCAGTGATCCCCGCTCAGCACTGGGGGCAGATACGCAGTATTTT	CATSDPRSALGADTQYF
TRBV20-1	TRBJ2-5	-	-	TGCAGTGCTAGGGTCACGGGTCACGAGACCCAGTACTTC	CSARVTGHETQYF
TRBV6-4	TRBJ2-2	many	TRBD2	TGTGCCAGCAGTGTTACTAGCGGGACCGGGGAGCTGTTTTTT	CASSVTSGTGELFF